The 12 T cell receptor beta chains below were found in one sample sequenced in a study of blood T cell repertoires in COVID-19. Sequencing used immunoSEQ multiplex PCR; TCRdb keeps in-frame clones, though not all of them. Of a few hundred thousand clones in the sample, 89% were seen once. The sample comprised peripheral blood. The origin of the receptors is a woman in her 30s with COVID-19, enrolled during active disease.

V and J are TRBV4-3 and TRBJ2-1; possibly TRBD2 for D (6 bases). CDR1 LGHNA and CDR2 YSLEER come from the germline V gene. CDR3 length: 13 amino acids. V shed 0 bases and J shed 7 bases, with 7 bases lying between them. The CDR3 reads CASSQEEGNEQFF. The DNA of the CDR3 is TGCGCCAGCAGCCAAGAGGAGGGTAATGAGCAGTTCTTC.

The chain recombines TRBV30 with TRBJ2-2; 11 bases match TRBD2. This CDR3 region has 16 residues. V shed 2 bases, J shed 6 bases, and the junction held 8 bases outside the gene matches. Germline loops: CDR1 GTSNPN, CDR2 SVGIG (reference sequence). As DNA, the CDR3 is TGTGCCTGGAGTCTGACTAGCGGGACGCCTCCCGGGGAGCTGTTTTTT. This translates into CAWSLTSGTPPGELFF. The variable domain in full, with the rest retrieved from reference TRBV30 and TRBJ2-2, is SQTIHQWPATLVQPVGSPLSLECTVEGTSNPNLYWYRQAAGRGLQLLFYSVGIGQISSEVPQNLSASRPQDRQFILSSKKLLLSDSGFYLCAWSLTSGTPPGELFFGEGSRLTVL.

The CDR3 protein is CASSPYTEETQYF. The CDR3 DNA is TGTGCCAGCAGCCCATACACAGAAGAGACCCAGTACTTC. The chain links TRBV7-2 to TRBJ2-5; D not certain. V was shortened by 5 bases and J by 3 bases, with 10 bases between the two germline ends. The CDR3 runs 13 residues. Germline assignment: CDR1 SGHTA and CDR2 FQGNSA. Full variable domain (outside the CDR3, taken from reference TRBV7-2 and TRBJ2-5): GAGVSQSPSNKVTEKGKDVELRCDPISGHTALYWYRQSLGQGLEFLIYFQGNSAPDKSGLPSDRFSAERTGGSVSTLTIQRTQQEDSAVYLCASSPYTEETQYFGPGTRLLVL.

V usage is TRBV6-5 and J usage is TRBJ2-3; 7 bases line up with TRBD2. Germline CDR1 MNHEY, CDR2 SVGAGI. V lost 4 bases, J lost 6 bases, and 10 bases stayed unmatched. The CDR3 length is 15 residues. CDR3 residues: CASSSSGTKSDTQYF. In DNA, the CDR3 is TGTGCCAGCAGTTCGTCCGGGACTAAAAGCGATACGCAGTATTTT.

The chain recombines TRBV27 with TRBJ2-5, with 11 bases identical to TRBD2. V gave up 4 bases and J gave up 7 bases; unmatched junction bases: 8. The CDR3 loop spans 15 amino acids. Germline V lookup: CDR1 MNHEY, CDR2 SMNVEV (reference sequence). CDR3 residues: CASSYSGGARGTQYF. The CDR3 coding sequence is TGTGCCAGCAGTTATAGCGGGGGGGCCCGGGGGACCCAGTACTTC.

The gene calls are TRBV18 and TRBJ2-5, with D possibly being TRBD2 (6 bases). Germline V gives CDR1 KGHSH, CDR2 LQKENI. The CDR3 runs to 14 residues. Between the trimmed V and J ends, which lost 6 bases and 2 bases, there was a span of 13 bases. Written as DNA, the CDR3 is TGTGCCAGCTCGCTGGGACTGGCACAAGAGACCCAGTACTTC. Its protein is CASSLGLAQETQYF.

The chain carries TRBV25-1 and TRBJ2-2, with D tentatively TRBD1 (5 bases). CDR1 is MGHDK and CDR2 is SYGVNS in the germline V gene. This CDR3 is 15 amino acids long. Trimming removed 0 bases at V and 9 bases at J, with 14 bases between. The CDR3 reads CASSEYGIEDRELFF. The CDR3 DNA is TGTGCCAGCAGTGAATATGGGATAGAGGACAGGGAGCTGTTTTTT.

This sequence joins TRBV6-1 and TRBJ1-2; 8 bases align to TRBD1. Germline assignment: CDR1 MNHNS and CDR2 SASEGT. The CDR3 length is 14 residues. V lost 2 bases, J lost 4 bases, and 3 bases stayed unmatched. The CDR3 loop reads CASSERGTGYGYTF. CDR3 sequence (DNA): TGTGCCAGCAGTGAACGAGGGACAGGCTATGGCTACACCTTC.

The chain combines TRBV5-5 with TRBJ1-4; 7 bases fit TRBD1. Germline V gene lookup returns CDR1 SGHKS and CDR2 YYEKEE (reference sequence). After removal of 4 bases from V and 5 bases from J, the junction contained 8 bases not matched to a gene. The CDR3 extends over 15 amino acids. In nucleotides, the CDR3 is TGTGCCAGCAGCCCCCCCGGGACAGTCAATGAAAAACTGTTTTTT. This translates into CASSPPGTVNEKLFF.

This chain uses TRBV19 with TRBJ1-4; D unclear. Germline V gene lookup returns CDR1 LNHDA and CDR2 SQIVND (reference sequence). This CDR3 region has 14 residues. The V and J ends lost 3 bases and 5 bases respectively, with 10 bases between them. CDR3 DNA: TGTGCCAGTAGTATCCCCAGGCGCAATGAAAAACTGTTTTTT. Its protein product is CASSIPRRNEKLFF.

Remarks on this clone: A junction boundary mismatches the germline segment, possibly from a read error. V usage is TRBV7-7 and J usage is TRBJ1-1; unclear D gene. Germline V gene data show CDR1 as SSHAT and CDR2 as FNYEAQ (reference sequence). The CDR3 spans 15 residues. In DNA form, the CDR3 reads TGTGCTAGCAGCTTAGGGAGGAAAGAGAACACTGAAGCTTTCTTT. It specifies CASSLGRKENTEAFF.

The chain uses TRBV6-1 and TRBJ1-2; 7 bases are shared with TRBD1. Germline V gene sequence: CDR1 MNHNS, CDR2 SASEGT. The CDR3 is 16 residues long. The V gene end was trimmed by 2 bases and the J gene end by 8 bases; junction bases not matched to a gene: 14. The CDR3 here is CASSEQFGQAPRGYTF. Here the CDR3 DNA reads TGTGCCAGCAGTGAACAATTTGGACAGGCCCCAAGGGGCTACACCTTC.